This is a list of T cell receptor beta chains from one sample in a study of shared T cell receptors in the human thymus. Measured with immunoSEQ multiplex PCR; TCRdb has only the in-frame clones, and not every one. The table lists approximately 730,000 clones, 70% to 90% of them singletons. These records were also assigned to another study, of human thymus T cells.

Input material: thymocytes. Every receptor here comes from a girl in the first two years of life with a congenital heart defect. The CDR3 runs from the conserved cysteine through the conserved F or W. The D gene is left open where the match is weak. Rows give clone size only sometimes, using once, few, many, or a class for an expanded clone.

J,D,V,size,CDR3,DNA
TRBJ1-2,TRBD1,TRBV10-3,.,CAISIRDREDYGYTF,TGTGCCATCAGTATCCGGGACAGGGAAGACTATGGCTACACCTTC
TRBJ1-5,.,TRBV15,.,CATSRAQGKQPQHF,TGTGCCACCAGCAGAGCACAGGGTAAACAGCCCCAGCATTTT
TRBJ1-2,TRBD1,TRBV2,few,CASGTGEGYGYTF,TGTGCCAGCGGGACAGGGGAGGGCTATGGCTACACCTTC
TRBJ2-1,TRBD2,TRBV11-2,.,CASSLDGRGGGNEQFF,TGTGCCAGCAGCTTAGACGGGCGGGGGGGAGGCAATGAGCAGTTCTTC
TRBJ1-5,.,TRBV6-1,.,CAIKGRRDQPQHF,TGTGCCATCAAGGGGAGGCGGGATCAGCCCCAGCATTTT
TRBJ2-2,.,TRBV5-1,.,CASSLPGRTGELFF,TGCGCCAGCAGCTTGCCAGGGAGGACCGGGGAGCTGTTTTTT
TRBJ2-3,.,TRBV6-4,.,CASSITSKTSTDTQYF,TGTGCCAGCAGTATCACCTCGAAAACTAGCACAGATACGCAGTATTTT
TRBJ2-1,TRBD2,TRBV6-5,.,CASSYSASGASEQFF,TGTGCCAGCAGTTACTCGGCTAGCGGGGCCTCTGAGCAGTTCTTC
TRBJ2-1,.,TRBV19,.,CASSIAEASYNEQFF,TGTGCCAGTAGTATAGCCGAGGCCTCCTACAATGAGCAGTTCTTC
TRBJ2-1,TRBD1,TRBV28,once,CASSPHQGQGGYNEQFF,TGTGCCAGCAGTCCGCACCAGGGACAGGGCGGCTACAATGAGCAGTTCTTC
TRBJ1-2,.,TRBV28,.,CASSSVVRGYTF,TGTGCCAGCAGTTCGGTAGTACGGGGCTACACCTTC
TRBJ1-2,TRBD1,TRBV4-1,.,CASSQDKRTGARSYTF,TGCGCCAGCAGCCAAGATAAACGGACAGGAGCTCGAAGCTACACCTTC
TRBJ1-6,TRBD1,TRBV2,.,CASSLTGNSPLHF,TGTGCCAGCAGTCTGACAGGGAATTCACCCCTCCACTTT
TRBJ1-6,TRBD1,TRBV28,once,CASSLDGTGCRNSPLHF,TGTGCCAGCAGTTTAGACGGGACAGGGTGTCGTAATTCACCCCTCCACTTT
TRBJ1-2,.,TRBV7-6,.,CASSLTGLGAPDGYTF,TGTGCCAGCAGCCTGACGGGATTGGGGGCCCCTGATGGCTACACCTTC
TRBJ2-2,TRBD2,TRBV5-8,.,CASSLGTRRPNTGELFF,TGTGCCAGCAGCTTAGGGACTAGGCGCCCGAACACCGGGGAGCTGTTTTTT
TRBJ1-5,.,TRBV19,.,CASRTTSNQPQHF,TGTGCCAGTAGGACAACTAGCAATCAGCCCCAGCATTTT
TRBJ2-3,.,TRBV19,.,CASSAGSLDTQYF,TGTGCCAGTAGTGCTGGCTCCCTCGATACGCAGTATTTT
TRBJ1-2,TRBD1,TRBV27,.,CASSLSGVRDRGNYGYTF,TGTGCCAGCAGTTTATCTGGAGTTCGGGACAGGGGAAACTATGGCTACACCTTC
TRBJ2-5,TRBD1,TRBV5-1,once,CASSWGDRSQETQYF,TGCGCCAGCAGCTGGGGGGACAGGTCCCAAGAGACCCAGTACTTC
TRBJ1-1,TRBD1,TRBV29-1,.,CSVPGQGPMNTEAFF,TGCAGCGTGCCGGGACAGGGCCCTATGAACACTGAAGCTTTCTTT
TRBJ1-5,.,TRBV10-3,.,CAISESLPRWGVRSNQPQHF,TGTGCCATCAGTGAGTCGCTACCCCGATGGGGGGTGCGAAGCAATCAGCCCCAGCATTTT
TRBJ2-7,.,TRBV9,few,CASSVEGGNPGVEEQYF,TGTGCCAGCAGCGTAGAGGGGGGGAATCCAGGAGTAGAAGAGCAGTACTTC
TRBJ2-6,.,TRBV5-1,few,CASSLVNFRQSGANVLTF,TGCGCCAGCAGCTTGGTTAATTTCCGACAATCTGGGGCCAACGTCCTGACTTTC
TRBJ2-6,.,TRBV27,.,CASSFRAFIWSSGANVLTF,TGTGCCAGCAGTTTCAGGGCGTTCATATGGAGCTCTGGGGCCAACGTCCTGACTTTC